Shown below are 21 T cell receptor beta chains from a single sample sequenced in a study of T cells in tuberculosis. Data came from immunoSEQ multiplex PCR; TCRdb stores just in-frame clones and leaves some out. Of about 34,000 clones in the sample, 80% to 95% are singletons; the top ten hold 10% to 12%. Time point of the sample: new active TB diagnosis, blood taken before or within 7 days of starting treatment. Source: PBMCs, taken at tuberculosis diagnosis. Receptors were obtained from an adult with tuberculosis.

The chain carries TRBV18 and TRBJ1-2; perhaps TRBD1 as D (5 bases). Trimming removed 6 bases at V and 7 bases at J, with 15 bases between. The germline gives CDR1 KGHSH, CDR2 LQKENI. CDR3 length: 13 amino acids. CDR3 region: CASSASGNAGYTF. The CDR3 DNA follows: TGTGCCAGCTCCGCCTCAGGGAATGCTGGCTACACCTTC.

The chain uses TRBV7-9 and TRBJ2-3; D possibly corresponds to TRBD1 (5 bases). The CDR3 contains 15 residues. The V end was cut by 5 bases, the J end by 5 bases, with 17 bases between. The V gene's germline CDR1 is SEHNR and CDR2 FQNEAQ (reference sequence). The CDR3 loop reads CASSPRRGSGDTQYF. The DNA for the CDR3 is TGTGCCAGCAGCCCAAGAAGGGGTTCCGGAGATACGCAGTATTTT.

The chain has TRBV5-1 and TRBJ2-3; TRBD2 agrees at 11 bases. The length of the CDR3 is 15 residues. Trimming took 4 bases from V and 3 from J; bases not matched to a gene: 4. Per the germline V gene, CDR1 is SGHRS and CDR2 is YFSETQ. The CDR3 sequence is CASSRLAGWTDTQYF. The CDR3 DNA reads as TGCGCCAGCAGCCGACTAGCGGGGTGGACAGATACGCAGTATTTT. Variable domain in full (rest from reference TRBV5-1 and TRBJ2-3): KAGVTQTPRYLIKTRGQQVTLSCSPISGHRSVSWYQQTPGQGLQFLFEYFSETQRNKGNFPGRFSGRQFSNSRSEMNVSTLELGDSALYLCASSRLAGWTDTQYFGPGTRLTVL.

The chain recombines TRBV19 with TRBJ2-2; 8 bases map to TRBD2. Germline CDR1 is LNHDA and CDR2 is SQIVND (reference sequence). This CDR3 is 17 amino acids long. V shed 3 bases and J 4 bases; nucleotides not matched to a gene: 10. CDR3: CASSIPRAGGGTGELFF. DNA for the CDR3: TGTGCCAGTAGTATCCCTCGTGCGGGAGGCGGCACCGGGGAGCTGTTTTTT.

The rearrangement uses TRBV2 and TRBJ2-5, with TRBD1 matching 11 bases. The CDR3 contains 15 residues. V was clipped by 4 bases and J by 0 bases; unmatched bases: 1. Germline loops: CDR1 SNHLY, CDR2 FYNNEI. Written as DNA, the CDR3 is TGTGCCAGCAGTGGGGACAGGGGGTACCAAGAGACCCAGTACTTC. Translated, it gives CASSGDRGYQETQYF.

The chain employs TRBV11-3 and TRBJ2-5; D is possibly TRBD2 (6 bases). The CDR3 is 15 amino acids. V was shortened by 4 bases and J by 0 bases, with 12 bases between the two germline ends. The germline V gene encodes CDR1 SGHNT and CDR2 YENEEA. CDR3 bases: TGTGCCAGCAGCTCCCGCCGCGGGGACCAAGAGACCCAGTACTTC. It encodes CASSSRRGDQETQYF.

The chain has TRBV5-6 and TRBJ1-3; D may be TRBD1 (5 bases). This CDR3 is built from 13 residues. Germline V gives CDR1 SGHDT, CDR2 YYEEEE. V lost 3 bases and J lost 9, with 13 bases in between. CDR3 nucleotide sequence: TGTGCCAGCAGCTCCCTTCTCGGGGGCACCATATATTTT. Amino acid sequence: CASSSLLGGTIYF.

The rearrangement links TRBV28 to TRBJ2-5, with D unresolved. Germline lookup yields CDR1 MDHEN and CDR2 SYDVKM. CDR3 size: 13 residues. The V end was cut by 2 bases, the J end by 1 base, with 5 bases between. CDR3 DNA: TGTGCCAGCAGTTTAGGCAGCCAAGAGACCCAGTACTTC. Amino acids: CASSLGSQETQYF.

A single count supports this clone. V is TRBV27 and J is TRBJ1-2; 8 nucleotides agree with TRBD1. V dropped 5 bases and J dropped 2; count of bases not matched to a gene: 7. Germline V CDR1 and CDR2: MNHEY, SMNVEV (reference sequence). The CDR3 sequence is 15 residues long. CDR3 sequence (DNA): TGTGCCAGCAGTCCAGGGGGCGAATTCAACTATGGCTACACCTTC. Amino acids: CASSPGGEFNYGYTF.

V and J are TRBV30 and TRBJ2-1, with 8 bases identical to TRBD1. This CDR3 is built from 13 residues. V was pared by 5 bases and J by 2 bases, with 2 bases of the junction left unmatched. Germline-derived CDR1 and CDR2 are GTSNPN and SVGIG (reference sequence). CDR3 sequence: CAWDRGTYNEQFF. CDR3 coding DNA: TGTGCCTGGGACAGGGGCACCTACAATGAGCAGTTCTTC.

The chain joins TRBV6-8 to TRBJ1-4, with 9 bases fitting TRBD1. The CDR3 has 16 amino acids. J lost 0 bases, V lost 2 bases, and 1 base had no gene match. The germline V gene encodes CDR1 MNHGY and CDR2 SAAAGT. The CDR3 DNA sequence: TGTGCCAGCAGTTACAGGGACAGGGCAACTAATGAAAAACTGTTTTTT. It is translated as CASSYRDRATNEKLFF.

This clone was seen just once. The chain couples TRBV6-1 to TRBJ2-5, with 8 bases fitting TRBD1. This CDR3 is 15 amino acids long. Germline CDR1 is MNHNS and CDR2 is SASEGT. The J segment lost 5 bases and the V segment lost 1 base, leaving 6 bases of the junction unmatched. The CDR3, as DNA: TGTGCCAGCAGTGAAGAAGACAGGGGCAGGGAGACCCAGTACTTC. The encoded protein is CASSEEDRGRETQYF.

The genes are TRBV27 and TRBJ2-5; D perhaps matches TRBD2 (6 bases). In germline, CDR1 is MNHEY, CDR2 SMNVEV (reference sequence). The CDR3 loop spans 15 amino acids. Trimming took 5 bases from V and 3 from J, leaving 16 bases between them. This chain's CDR3 is CASSGGTRGEETQYF. The DNA for the CDR3 is TGTGCCAGCAGTGGGGGGACCCGAGGGGAAGAGACCCAGTACTTC.

Only a few counts were recorded for this clone. The chain joins TRBV7-2 to TRBJ2-7; 8 nucleotides line up with TRBD1. Germline CDR1 is SGHTA and CDR2 is FQGNSA. This CDR3 contains 15 residues. The V gene end was trimmed by 5 bases and the J gene end by 3 bases; junction bases not matched to a gene: 9. CDR3 nucleotide sequence: TGTGCCAGCAGCGAATACCCAGGGGGCGGCTACGAGCAGTACTTC. Amino acids: CASSEYPGGGYEQYF. Looking up the rest from reference TRBV7-2 and TRBJ2-7 gives the full variable domain: GAGVSQSPSNKVTEKGKDVELRCDPISGHTALYWYRQSLGQGLEFLIYFQGNSAPDKSGLPSDRFSAERTGGSVSTLTIQRTQQEDSAVYLCASSEYPGGGYEQYFGPGTRLTVT.

J is TRBJ2-7 and V is TRBV27, with D possibly being TRBD2 (6 bases). Germline V CDR1 and CDR2: MNHEY, SMNVEV (reference sequence). The CDR3 has 14 residues. Trimming took off 2 bases at V and 2 bases at J, with 10 bases between the two ends. The chain's CDR3 is CASSLGGSTYEQYF. The CDR3 DNA reads as TGTGCCAGCAGTTTAGGAGGGTCTACCTACGAGCAGTACTTC.

This chain uses TRBV2 with TRBJ1-2; 7 nucleotides align to TRBD1. Trimming removed 2 bases from V and 5 bases from J; junction bases left unmatched: 8. From germline, CDR1 is SNHLY and CDR2 FYNNEI. The CDR3 covers 15 residues. The CDR3: CASSEWVTGMYGYTF. The CDR3 region has the DNA TGTGCCAGCAGTGAATGGGTGACAGGGATGTATGGCTACACCTTC.

The rearrangement joins TRBV29-1 to TRBJ1-4, with D tentatively TRBD1 (6 bases). CDR1 is SQVTM, CDR2 ANQGSEA, per germline. There are 14 residues in the CDR3. With 6 bases removed from V and 7 bases from J, the gap between germline ends came to 18 bases. This CDR3 is CSVTGQQFGEKLFF. The CDR3 DNA is TGCAGCGTCACAGGGCAGCAGTTCGGTGAAAAACTGTTTTTT.

This chain connects TRBV9 to TRBJ2-7; 7 nucleotides match TRBD2. V lost 0 bases, J lost 3 bases, and 3 bases stayed unmatched. The germline gives CDR1 SGDLS, CDR2 YYNGEE. The CDR3 length is 14 residues. The CDR3 reads CASSVAAGDYEQYF. CDR3 coding DNA: TGTGCCAGCAGCGTAGCTGCGGGGGACTACGAGCAGTACTTC.

This chain uses TRBV5-6 with TRBJ1-4; 8 bases line up with TRBD1. This CDR3 contains 16 residues. V shed 2 bases, J shed 2 bases, and the junction held 5 bases outside the gene matches. Germline V gene lookup returns CDR1 SGHDT and CDR2 YYEEEE. The CDR3 is CASSLPYRGTNEKLFF. In DNA, the CDR3 is TGTGCCAGCAGCTTACCTTACAGGGGGACTAATGAAAAACTGTTTTTT.

This chain connects TRBV2 to TRBJ2-2; D perhaps matches TRBD2 (5 bases). Deletions cut 10 bases from V and 2 bases from J, with 26 bases between. Per germline, CDR1 SNHLY and CDR2 FYNNEI. This CDR3 spans 18 amino acids. Here the CDR3 reads CAILPAAGESGNTGELFF. The CDR3, as DNA: TGTGCCATTCTACCAGCCGCCGGGGAATCGGGAAACACCGGGGAGCTGTTTTTT.

The V call is TRBV23-1, the J call TRBJ2-3; no clear D gene. TRBV23-1 is identified as an open reading frame with a role that is uncertain. The CDR3 runs 13 residues. With 3 bases removed from V and 13 bases from J, the gap between germline ends came to 17 bases. This CDR3 is CASSHPLAKNEYF. CDR3 sequence (DNA): TGCGCCAGCAGTCACCCTTTAGCCAAGAATGAGTATTTT.